The sequence of this TCR beta chain was determined in a study of blood T cell repertoires in COVID-19. Background on the study: Acute-phase and convalescent COVID-19 samples originated in the United States, Italy and Spain. Nucleic acid was either cDNA or gDNA, and it came from T cells, B-cell-depleted T cells, or PBMCs.

Original data processing: Amplification of reference gene primers was used by the study to estimate nucleated cell counts. Repertoires were generated with immunoSEQ multiplex PCR, while TCRdb's copy carries only in-frame clones and drops some. The D gene and trimming were derived from the DNA, and the V and J assignments and clone size from that table. In the table there are 200,000 to 250,000 clones, about four fifths of which are singletons. V lost 3 bases to trimming and J lost 0 bases, with 11 bases between them. There are 15 residues in the CDR3. CDR1 and CDR2 (germline): LNHDA, SQIVND (reference sequence).

V is TRBV19 and J is TRBJ1-2, with TRBD1 as a possible D gene (6 bases). The receptor was isolated from a woman in her seventies with acute or convalescent COVID-19. The sequenced sample consisted of peripheral blood. As DNA, the CDR3 is TGTGCCAGTAGTATTTATCGACAGGCTAACTATGGCTACACCTTC. Its protein is CASSIYRQANYGYTF.